This T cell receptor beta chain emerged from a study of immune cell composition in non-small cell lung cancer. On this clone itself: Antigen specificity is unknown.

The CDR3 loop spans 12 amino acids. Germline values: CDR1 LNHDA, CDR2 SQIVND (reference sequence). V lost 10 bases, J lost 7 bases, and 14 bases lay in between. Study conclusions and caveats: TIL tumour reactivity correlated with maximal tumour-associated clone frequency in adenocarcinoma. Squamous carcinomas (about 75%) more often had tumour-associated clones >0.5% than adenocarcinomas (roughly 35%).

The data were produced by immunoSEQ multiplex PCR, yet TCRdb's version contains in-frame clones alone and is incomplete. This sample has roughly 10,000 clones, with approximately 70% found just once. The receptor was derived from a human donor with non-small cell lung cancer. Sequenced: lung tumor tissue. The V gene is TRBV19, the J gene TRBJ2-1, with D tentatively TRBD2 (6 bases). CDR3 sequence: CATLTGGNEQFF. For the CDR3, the DNA is TGTGCCACCCTCACCGGGGGTAATGAGCAGTTCTTC.